Following are 5 T cell receptor beta chains from one sample sequenced in a study of blood T cell repertoires in COVID-19. Only in-frame clones appear in the TCRdb table, and some are missing; sequencing was by immunoSEQ multiplex PCR. Of 200,000 or so clones in the sample, 86% were seen once. The sequenced sample consisted of PBMCs or T cells enriched from blood (not recorded which). All receptors come from a woman between 40 and 55 years old with acute COVID-19.

In its sample, this clone is large. V usage is TRBV12-5 and J usage is TRBJ2-1; 7 nucleotides match TRBD2. Germline CDR1 LGHNT, CDR2 FRNRAP. The CDR3 contains 15 residues. V was clipped by 10 bases and J by 4 bases; unmatched bases: 13. CDR3 bases: TGTGCTACCGGGCCCGGGACTACCGTATACAATGAGCAGTTCTTC. It yields the protein CATGPGTTVYNEQFF.

In this sample, this clone turned up a few times. The V gene is TRBV5-1, the J gene TRBJ1-1; the D gene is possibly TRBD1 (6 bases). This CDR3 contains 15 residues. V lost 4 bases, J lost 1 base, and 14 bases lay in between. Looked up from germline, CDR1 is SGHRS and CDR2 is YFSETQ. CDR3 nucleotides: TGCGCCAGCAGCCCTCACCAACAGGGGAACACTGAAGCTTTCTTT. This translates into CASSPHQQGNTEAFF.

This rearrangement joins TRBV27 to TRBJ1-1; 9 positions match TRBD1. The germline V gene has CDR1 MNHEY and CDR2 SMNVEV (reference sequence). The length of the CDR3 is 17 residues. V lost 5 bases to trimming and J lost 4 bases; unmatched junction nucleotides: 14. DNA of the CDR3: TGTGCCAGCAGTCGCCATAAGTCCGGGACAGGGACCACTGAAGCTTTCTTT. It yields the protein CASSRHKSGTGTTEAFF.

The chain recombines TRBV2 with TRBJ1-1; no firm D call. V was trimmed by 7 bases and J by 3 bases, leaving 12 bases between them. This CDR3 region has 13 residues. CDR1 and CDR2 from the germline V gene are SNHLY and FYNNEI. CDR3 DNA sequence: TGTGCCAGCACTCTGGGCAGATACACTGAAGCTTTCTTT. Its translation is CASTLGRYTEAFF.

V and J are TRBV15 and TRBJ1-1, with a weak D call TRBD1 (6 bases). V lost 3 bases and J lost 4, with 12 bases in between. The CDR3 loop spans 14 amino acids. CDR1 is LNHNV and CDR2 is YYDKDF in the germline V gene (reference sequence). CDR3 in amino acids: CATSSQGSGTEAFF. The CDR3 nucleotides read TGTGCCACCAGCAGTCAGGGGTCGGGCACTGAAGCTTTCTTT.